This record looks at one T cell receptor beta chain sequence and its context. The antigen is not known. Isolation of CD8+ and CD4+ T cells was performed negatively, whereas enrichment of TEMRA cells was done by FACS. The authors reverse transcribed roughly 0.5 to 1 ug RNA with random hexamers. TCRdb recomputed calls from the immunoSEQ multiplex PCR reads with MiXCR, one row per CDR3 protein. This table has 140,000 to 150,000 distinct CDR3 sequences, roughly 96% appearing once. In germline, CDR1 is DFQATT, CDR2 SNEGSKA (reference sequence). This CDR3 contains 16 residues. Trimming pared 0 bases from V and 1 base from J, leaving 16 bases between. The record originates from a study of CD8 T cells in Susac syndrome. Study-level points and caveats: The TCR sequencing and HLA analysis in the study involved a relatively small number of individuals, as the study acknowledged.

The sample taken for sequencing was CD4+ T cells from PBMCs. The genes are TRBV20-1 and TRBJ2-7, with D possibly TRBD1 on 6 matching bases. The origin of this receptor is a human donor with multiple sclerosis. The CDR3 nucleotides are TGCAGTGCTAGAGAGGGGGCTTGGGGCTTGTCCTACGAGCAGTACTTC. It yields the protein CSAREGAWGLSYEQYF.